A single sample gave rise to the 26 T cell receptor beta chains below, sequenced in a study of T cells in Graves' hyperthyroidism and ophthalmopathy. Regions amplified from RNA transcripts were the TCR beta CDR3 regions. The study used the HTBI primer set for a first-round RT-PCR of the TCR CDR3. TCRdb re-derived calls from the multiplex PCR reads in MiXCR, one entry per CDR3 protein. Here the sample spans about 540,000 distinct CDR3 sequences, roughly 50% being singletons. Sample: peripheral blood or thyroid tissue (not recorded which). All receptors derive from a woman aged 18-30 years with Graves' hyperthyroidism.

The rearrangement uses TRBV7-9 and TRBJ2-7, with TRBD2 identical over 12 bases. Germline V gene lookup returns CDR1 SEHNR and CDR2 FQNEAQ (reference sequence). Trimming removed 4 bases from V and 5 bases from J; junction bases left unmatched: 3. The CDR3 contains 14 residues. The CDR3 DNA is TGTGCCAGCAGCTGGACTAGCGGGAAAGACGAGCAGTACTTC. It encodes CASSWTSGKDEQYF.

This clonotype was seen once. The chain joins TRBV7-9 to TRBJ1-3; the D is unclear. V dropped 5 bases and J dropped 4 bases, with 9 bases sitting between them. The CDR3 runs to 13 residues. The germline gives CDR1 SEHNR, CDR2 FQNEAQ (reference sequence). CDR3 in DNA: TGTGCCAGCAGCGGGGATCTGGGAAACACCATATATTTT. Protein: CASSGDLGNTIYF.

This clonotype was counted ten times or more. V is TRBV7-9 and J is TRBJ2-7; D may match TRBD1 or TRBD2 (6 bases each). Germline assignment: CDR1 SEHNR and CDR2 FQNEAQ (reference sequence). V shed 5 bases and J shed 3 bases, with 14 bases lying between them. The CDR3 is 14 amino acids. The CDR3 is CASSQQGLYYEQYF. The CDR3 region has the DNA TGTGCCAGCAGCCAACAGGGACTGTACTACGAGCAGTACTTC.

The count of this clonotype is one. The chain joins TRBV5-1 to TRBJ2-7; TRBD2 matches 10 bases. In germline, CDR1 is SGHRS, CDR2 YFSETQ. The trim removed 5 bases at V and 6 bases at J, leaving 11 bases unmatched. This CDR3 contains 15 residues. The CDR3 spells CASSWTGTSVTEQYF. CDR3 bases: TGCGCCAGCAGTTGGACAGGGACTAGCGTTACCGAGCAGTACTTC.

Comments on this clonotype: A read error may be the cause here, since a much bigger clone is one base away. Since the CDR3 does not end with the conserved phenylalanine or tryptophan, this likely comes from a read error. The rearrangement joins TRBV5-1 to TRBJ1-1, with D hard to call. CDR3 length equals 15 residues. Per germline, CDR1 SGHRS and CDR2 YFSETQ. Trimming shortened V by 2 bases and J by 0 bases, and 11 bases separated the two germline ends. CDR3 region: CASSFVWSMNTEAFY. The CDR3 bases are TGCGCCAGCAGCTTCGTTTGGTCGATGAACACTGAAGCTTTCTAT.

This clonotype was counted many times. The rearrangement links TRBV5-5 to TRBJ2-5; TRBD1 or TRBD2 may be the D gene (5 bases each). CDR1 SGHKS and CDR2 YYEKEE come from the germline V gene (reference sequence). CDR3 size: 15 residues. V was cut by 1 base and J by 7 bases, with 17 bases left in between. The CDR3 here is CASSLLDGTLGTQYF. CDR3 nucleotides: TGTGCCAGCAGCTTGCTGGATGGGACCCTGGGGACCCAGTACTTC.

The rearrangement uses TRBV4-2 and TRBJ2-2; TRBD2 matches at 9 bases. CDR3 size: 16 residues. The trim removed 4 bases at V and 5 bases at J, leaving 8 bases unmatched. Per the germline V gene, CDR1 is LGHNA and CDR2 is YNFKEQ. In DNA, the CDR3 is TGTGCCAGCAGCCCGTCGGGTAGCGGGAGTACCGGGGAGCTGTTTTTT. Protein: CASSPSGSGSTGELFF.

Many counts were recorded for this clonotype. The genes are TRBV5-1 and TRBJ1-1, with D unresolved. The CDR3 totals 14 residues. In germline, CDR1 is SGHRS, CDR2 YFSETQ. V was clipped by 2 bases and J by 2 bases, with 10 bases between them. The CDR3 region is CASSFSRRNTEAFF. CDR3 bases: TGCGCCAGCAGCTTCAGTCGGCGAAACACTGAAGCTTTCTTT.

The V gene is TRBV30, the J gene TRBJ1-5, with D hard to call. The CDR3 runs to 13 residues. Trimming took 4 bases from V and 3 from J, leaving 10 bases between them. Germline loops: CDR1 GTSNPN, CDR2 SVGIG (reference sequence). CDR3 nucleotide sequence: TGTGCCTGGAACTTTGGCACCAATCAGCCCCAGCATTTT. Amino acid sequence: CAWNFGTNQPQHF.

This clonotype was seen at least ten times. The chain links TRBV2 to TRBJ2-5, with D perhaps matching TRBD1 (5 bases). The CDR3 totals 13 residues. V was trimmed by 3 bases and J by 4 bases, leaving 9 bases between them. From germline, CDR1 is SNHLY and CDR2 FYNNEI. CDR3: CASSDDRRETQYF. The CDR3 DNA follows: TGTGCCAGCAGTGATGACAGACGAGAGACCCAGTACTTC.

As concerns this clonotype: The junction differs from germline at one of its ends, possibly a read error. V usage is TRBV9 and J usage is TRBJ2-7; D remains unclear. Germline values: CDR1 SGDLS, CDR2 YYNGEE. This CDR3 has 12 amino acids. In nucleotides, the CDR3 is TGTGCCAGCAGCGGGGATGTCTACGAGCAGCACTTC. Translated, it gives CASSGDVYEQHF.

Comment on this clonotype: An end of the junction does not agree with germline; a read error may underlie this. The genes are TRBV6-2 or TRBV6-3 and TRBJ2-7, with D unresolved. Germline V gives CDR1 MNHEY, CDR2 SVGEGT. The CDR3 is 11 residues long. DNA of the CDR3: TGTACCAGCAGCCTTCTCTACGAGCAGTACTTC. This sequence encodes CTSSLLYEQYF.

This clonotype was seen at least ten times. The chain recombines TRBV4-1 with TRBJ2-2; the match to TRBD1 covers 7 bases. V dropped 4 bases and J dropped 2; count of bases not matched to a gene: 7. CDR3 length equals 16 residues. Germline lookup yields CDR1 MGHRA and CDR2 YSYEKL. The DNA for the CDR3 is TGCGCCAGCAGCCTAACCGGGACAGTTAACACCGGGGAGCTGTTTTTT. Translating it yields CASSLTGTVNTGELFF.

J is TRBJ2-3 and V is TRBV24-1; TRBD1 might be the D (6 bases). V dropped 4 bases and J dropped 0 bases, with 13 bases sitting between them. CDR1 and CDR2 from the germline V gene are KGHDR and SFDVKD. This CDR3 has 16 residues. The CDR3: CATSERTAESTDTQYF. CDR3 DNA: TGTGCCACCAGTGAGCGGACAGCCGAAAGCACAGATACGCAGTATTTT.

The V gene is TRBV7-8, the J gene TRBJ1-1; TRBD1 is a possible D gene (5 bases). V shed 5 bases and J shed 6 bases, with 16 bases lying between them. The CDR3 extends over 14 amino acids. Per germline, CDR1 SGHVS and CDR2 FQNEAQ. CDR3 in DNA: TGTGCCAGCAGCGAGGGGACGCCGGAGGCTGAAGCTTTCTTT. It specifies CASSEGTPEAEAFF.

This chain uses TRBV5-4 with TRBJ2-6, with TRBD1 identical over 8 bases. The CDR3 has 16 amino acids. With 2 bases clipped from V and 2 bases from J, the junction kept 3 bases outside the gene matches. Germline CDR1 SGHNT, CDR2 YYREEE (reference sequence). Here the CDR3 reads CASSLVQGAGANVLTF. Here the CDR3 DNA reads TGTGCCAGCAGCTTAGTACAGGGGGCTGGGGCCAACGTCCTGACTTTC.

Turning to this clonotype: A much more abundant neighbour one base away suggests this may be a read error. V usage is TRBV2 and J usage is TRBJ1-4, with 9 bases identical to TRBD1. This CDR3 has 17 residues. Germline CDR1 is SNHLY and CDR2 is FYNNEI. The CDR3 sequence: CAISSTSTSTGGEKLFF. The CDR3, as DNA: TGTGCCATCAGTTCAACCTCTACCTCGACAGGGGGGGAAAAACTGTTTTTT.

This clonotype occurred many times. The chain joins TRBV5-1 to TRBJ2-7, with 13 bases aligning to TRBD2. V gave up 5 bases and J gave up 5 bases; unmatched junction bases: 4. The CDR3 consists of 14 residues. Per germline, CDR1 SGHRS and CDR2 YFSETQ. As DNA, the CDR3 is TGCGCCAGCAGGGGGACTAGCGGGACCCACGAGCAGTACTTC. Residues: CASRGTSGTHEQYF.

The chain carries TRBV11-2 and TRBJ2-1; TRBD2 is a possible D gene (6 bases). The CDR3 runs 15 residues. Trimming removed 0 bases at V and 5 bases at J, with 11 bases between. Germline CDR1 and CDR2: SGHAT and FQNNGV. For the CDR3, the DNA is TGTGCCAGCAGCTTAGACTGGCGGGGACACAATGAGCAGTTCTTC. Amino acid sequence: CASSLDWRGHNEQFF.

This clonotype came up once. The rearrangement uses TRBV4-3 and TRBJ1-3; 9 bases agree with TRBD1. V was pared by 3 bases and J by 3 bases, with 3 bases of the junction left unmatched. Per the germline V gene, CDR1 is LGHNA and CDR2 is YSLEER. The CDR3 has 15 residues. The CDR3 reads CASSHGDRVGNTIYF. CDR3 nucleotides: TGCGCCAGCAGCCATGGGGACAGGGTTGGAAACACCATATATTTT.

This CDR3 reads CSSSDRQGSANYGYTF. As DNA, the CDR3 is TGCAGCAGTTCAGATCGACAGGGCTCCGCTAACTATGGCTACACCTTC. V usage is TRBV29-1 and J usage is TRBJ1-2, with TRBD1 matching over 7 bases. From germline, CDR1 is SQVTM and CDR2 ANQGSEA. J gave up 0 bases and V 8 bases, and 15 bases lay outside the gene matches. This CDR3 contains 16 residues. Based on the CDR3 plus reference TRBV29-1 and TRBJ1-2, the full variable domain is SAVISQKPSRDICQRGTSLTIQCQVDSQVTMMFWYRQQPGQSLTLIATANQGSEATYESGFVIDKFPISRPNLTFSTLTVSNMSPEDSSIYLCSSSDRQGSANYGYTFGSGTRLTVV.

V is TRBV29-1 and J is TRBJ1-2, with 10 bases lining up with TRBD1. The V gene's germline CDR1 is SQVTM and CDR2 ANQGSEA. The CDR3 has 12 residues. The J segment lost 8 bases and the V segment lost 6 bases, leaving 6 bases of the junction unmatched. This CDR3 reads CSVGDRGRGYTF. CDR3 nucleotides: TGCAGCGTAGGGGACAGGGGCCGGGGCTACACCTTC.

This clonotype was counted between two and nine times. The chain joins TRBV7-6 to TRBJ2-7; either TRBD1 or TRBD2 may fit D (6 bases each). V dropped 5 bases and J dropped 0 bases, with 14 bases sitting between them. This CDR3 spans 15 amino acids. Germline V gene lookup returns CDR1 SGHVS and CDR2 FNYEAQ. The CDR3 nucleotides read TGTGCCAGCAGCCAATCGGGGGCCACCTCCTACGAGCAGTACTTC. Its translation is CASSQSGATSYEQYF.

This clonotype was found many times. V is TRBV6-5 and J is TRBJ2-7; a weak D match, TRBD2 (5 bases). V gave up 5 bases and J gave up 3 bases, with 11 bases separating them. The CDR3 covers 13 residues. Germline V gene sequence: CDR1 MNHEY, CDR2 SVGAGI. CDR3 nucleotides: TGTGCCAGCAGTCCCCGGGCGGGCTACGAGCAGTACTTC. Protein sequence: CASSPRAGYEQYF.

For this clonotype: The conserved phenylalanine or tryptophan normally closing the CDR3 is absent here, so this likely arose from a read error. Because the CDR3's place on the DNA is in doubt, the DNA is left out and the CDR3 is given as listed by TCRdb. The chain couples TRBV12-3 or TRBV12-4 to TRBJ2-7; no DNA check was done on the table's D call, TRBD2. The CDR3 length is 9 residues, termini included. Here the CDR3 reads CASSLHPSG.

As to this clonotype: An end of the junction differs from the germline gene, which may be a read error. The rearrangement uses TRBV5-6 and TRBJ1-2; 7 bases match TRBD1. CDR1 and CDR2 (germline): SGHDT, YYEEEE. The CDR3 has 16 amino acids. The CDR3 loop reads CASRTGTERLFYGCTF. The DNA of the CDR3 is TGTGCCAGCAGGACCGGGACAGAAAGATTGTTCTATGGCTGCACCTTC.